These 13 T cell receptor beta chains came from one sample sequenced in a study of long-term antiretroviral therapy in people with HIV. Survey-level immunoSEQ v3.0 assays were run. This table comes from immunoSEQ multiplex PCR, and its TCRdb copy is limited to in-frame clones, with some not included. Among roughly 40,000 clones listed, approximately 85% were seen once. The sample consisted of unsorted PBMCs, taken 3.1 years after starting antiretroviral therapy. These TCRs come from a woman in her forties or fifties with HIV.

The chain has TRBV18 and TRBJ2-3, with 8 positions matching TRBD1. This CDR3 has 17 amino acids. After removal of 4 bases from V and 0 bases from J, the junction contained 9 bases not matched to a gene. CDR1 and CDR2 (germline): KGHSH, LQKENI. This CDR3 is CASSRDRTRTSTDTQYF. Here the CDR3 DNA reads TGTGCCAGCTCACGGGACAGGACCCGAACTAGCACAGATACGCAGTATTTT.

This clone has a single count. The chain uses TRBV9 and TRBJ2-7, with 13 bases matching TRBD2. This CDR3 is 17 amino acids long. Trimming took 5 bases from V and 0 from J; bases not matched to a gene: 8. From germline, CDR1 is SGDLS and CDR2 YYNGEE. The CDR3 nucleotides are TGTGCCAGCAGTCCCGGGACTAGCGGGGCAAGCTCCTACGAGCAGTACTTC. It is translated as CASSPGTSGASSYEQYF.

The gene calls are TRBV29-1 and TRBJ1-2, with D possibly TRBD1 on 5 matching bases. Germline V gene lookup returns CDR1 SQVTM and CDR2 ANQGSEA. V was pared by 6 bases and J by 8 bases, with 22 bases between. The CDR3 is 14 amino acids. This CDR3 reads CSVSSGTDGVGYTF. The CDR3 DNA reads TGCAGCGTCTCTTCCGGGACCGACGGGGTGGGCTACACCTTC.

V and J are TRBV14 and TRBJ2-4, with 7 bases that match TRBD2. From germline, CDR1 is SGHDN and CDR2 FVKESK. This CDR3 is built from 15 residues. V was clipped by 0 bases and J by 8 bases; unmatched bases: 7. The CDR3 DNA sequence: TGTGCCAGCAGCCAAGATTTTACGGGGGGAGACATTCAGTACTTC. Encoded protein: CASSQDFTGGDIQYF.

The chain recombines TRBV6-5 with TRBJ1-5; D gene unclear. The length of the CDR3 is 12 residues. Per the germline V gene, CDR1 is MNHEY and CDR2 is SVGAGI. With 5 bases removed from V and 4 bases from J, the gap between germline ends came to 6 bases. CDR3 region: CASSKKNQPQHF. CDR3 DNA: TGTGCCAGCAGTAAAAAAAATCAGCCCCAGCATTTT.

The V and J genes are TRBV19 and TRBJ1-5; D is unresolved. Germline V gene data show CDR1 as LNHDA and CDR2 as SQIVND (reference sequence). The V gene lost 3 bases and the J gene lost 0 bases, with 24 bases spanning the gap. This CDR3 spans 20 amino acids. The CDR3, as DNA: TGTGCCAGTAGTATCGAAAAGGCAGATTCTTATTACTATAGCAATCAGCCCCAGCATTTT. This translates into CASSIEKADSYYYSNQPQHF.

The chain is built from TRBV5-1 and TRBJ2-2; D is uncertain. The CDR3 has 14 amino acids. Germline assignment: CDR1 SGHRS and CDR2 YFSETQ. Trimming left V 5 bases short and J 5 bases short, with 13 bases between. The CDR3: CASREGLLTGELFF. The DNA of the CDR3 is TGCGCCAGCAGAGAAGGCCTTCTGACCGGGGAGCTGTTTTTT. The full variable domain, rest sourced from reference TRBV5-1 and TRBJ2-2, is KAGVTQTPRYLIKTRGQQVTLSCSPISGHRSVSWYQQTPGQGLQFLFEYFSETQRNKGNFPGRFSGRQFSNSRSEMNVSTLELGDSALYLCASREGLLTGELFFGEGSRLTVL.

The chain has TRBV7-2 and TRBJ2-7; D tentatively reads TRBD1 or TRBD2 (5 bases each). V lost 5 bases and J 6 bases, leaving 14 bases between the germline ends. CDR1 SGHTA and CDR2 FQGNSA come from the germline V gene. The CDR3 is 13 amino acids. This CDR3 reads CASSEIRGGEQYF. CDR3 coding DNA: TGTGCCAGCAGCGAAATTCGGGGCGGCGAGCAGTACTTC.

This sequence joins TRBV6-4 and TRBJ2-3; D is ambiguous. Trimming cost V 5 bases and J 0 bases, with 12 bases left between them. Germline values: CDR1 MRHNA, CDR2 SNTAGT. The CDR3 sequence is 15 residues long. The CDR3 DNA follows: TGTGCCAGCAGTTTGGATCTCGGTAGCACAGATACGCAGTATTTT. It encodes CASSLDLGSTDTQYF.

The rearrangement uses TRBV7-9 and TRBJ2-7, with 7 nucleotides matching TRBD1. CDR1 and CDR2 from the germline V gene are SEHNR and FQNEAQ (reference sequence). The CDR3 loop spans 14 amino acids. With V trimmed by 7 bases and J by 2 bases, 8 bases remained unmatched. The CDR3 sequence is CASTFDRAPYEQYF. Written as DNA, the CDR3 is TGTGCCAGCACCTTCGACAGGGCACCCTACGAGCAGTACTTC.

This clone was recorded a few times. The J gene is TRBJ1-1, the V gene TRBV6-1; D gene ambiguous. The CDR3 sequence is 10 residues long. The V gene lost 9 bases and the J gene lost 6 bases, with 8 bases spanning the gap. In germline, CDR1 is MNHNS, CDR2 SASEGT. In DNA form, the CDR3 reads TGTGCCAGTGCGCGGTCTGAAGCTTTCTTT. Translation gives CASARSEAFF.

The rearrangement joins TRBV2 to TRBJ1-3; the D gene is possibly TRBD1 (5 bases). Trimming cost V 5 bases and J 1 base, with 15 bases left between them. This CDR3 has 16 residues. CDR1 and CDR2 from the germline V gene are SNHLY and FYNNEI. The CDR3, as DNA: TGTGCCAGCAGTCCGAGGGGTTTGGAGTCTGGAAACACCATATATTTT. It translates to CASSPRGLESGNTIYF.

The count of this clone is one. V and J are TRBV29-1 and TRBJ1-1, with 9 nucleotides matching TRBD1. The J segment lost 3 bases and the V segment lost 7 bases, leaving 12 bases of the junction unmatched. Germline-derived CDR1 and CDR2 are SQVTM and ANQGSEA. The length of the CDR3 is 15 residues. The CDR3 nucleotides are TGCAGCGCTCGGACAGGGGTTTGGTTTGACACTGAAGCTTTCTTT. Its protein is CSARTGVWFDTEAFF.